This TCR beta chain was retrieved from a study of blood T cell repertoires in COVID-19. On the study more broadly: Specimens from acute and convalescent COVID-19 originated in the United States, Italy and Spain. The cDNA or gDNA used as material had been derived from T cells, B-cell-depleted T cells, or PBMCs.

The CDR3 runs 14 residues. Germline CDR1 reads GTSNPN; CDR2 reads SVGIG (reference sequence). V lost 8 bases to trimming and J lost 3 bases; unmatched junction nucleotides: 7. In the source study's methods: Nucleated cell counts were estimated from reference gene primer amplification. Sequenced by immunoSEQ multiplex PCR; TCRdb stores in-frame clones only, minus some. The V and J calls and clone size are taken from that table; D and trimming were inferred from the DNA. The sample consists of approximately 340,000 clones, around 80% of them appearing once. V usage is TRBV30 and J usage is TRBJ2-2; 9 bases map to TRBD1. The sample comprised peripheral blood. The TCR originated in a man under 40 with active or convalescent COVID-19. DNA of the CDR3: TGTGCCCCCCCGGGACAGGGACACACCGGGGAGCTGTTTTTT. This sequence encodes CAPPGQGHTGELFF.